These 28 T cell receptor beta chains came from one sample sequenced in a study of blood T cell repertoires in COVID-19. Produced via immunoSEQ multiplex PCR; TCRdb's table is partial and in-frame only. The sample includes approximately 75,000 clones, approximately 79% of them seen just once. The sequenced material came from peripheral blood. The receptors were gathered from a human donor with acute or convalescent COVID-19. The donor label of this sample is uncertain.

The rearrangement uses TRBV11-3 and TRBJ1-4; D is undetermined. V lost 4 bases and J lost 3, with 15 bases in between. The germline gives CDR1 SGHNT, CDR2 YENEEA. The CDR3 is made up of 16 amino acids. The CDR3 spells CASSSHSQVPNEKLFF. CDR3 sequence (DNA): TGTGCCAGCAGCTCCCATTCCCAGGTGCCTAATGAAAAACTGTTTTTT.

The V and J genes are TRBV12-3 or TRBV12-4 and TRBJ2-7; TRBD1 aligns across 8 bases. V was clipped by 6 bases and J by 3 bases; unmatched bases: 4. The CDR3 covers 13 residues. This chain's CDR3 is CASSPTGVYEQYF. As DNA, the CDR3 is TGTGCCAGCAGCCCGACAGGGGTCTACGAGCAGTACTTC.

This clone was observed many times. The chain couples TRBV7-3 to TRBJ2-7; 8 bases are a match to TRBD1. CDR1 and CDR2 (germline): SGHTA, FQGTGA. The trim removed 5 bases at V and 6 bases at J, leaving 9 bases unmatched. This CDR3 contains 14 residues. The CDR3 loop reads CASSLGQGAGEQYF. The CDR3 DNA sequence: TGTGCCAGCAGCCTGGGCCAGGGGGCTGGCGAGCAGTACTTC.

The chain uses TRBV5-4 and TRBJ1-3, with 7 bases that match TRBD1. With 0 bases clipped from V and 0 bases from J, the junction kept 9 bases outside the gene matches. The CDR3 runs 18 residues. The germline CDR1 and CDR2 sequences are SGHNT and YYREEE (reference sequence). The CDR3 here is CASSLARTGSYSGNTIYF. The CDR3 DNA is TGTGCCAGCAGCTTGGCCCGGACAGGTTCCTACTCTGGAAACACCATATATTTT.

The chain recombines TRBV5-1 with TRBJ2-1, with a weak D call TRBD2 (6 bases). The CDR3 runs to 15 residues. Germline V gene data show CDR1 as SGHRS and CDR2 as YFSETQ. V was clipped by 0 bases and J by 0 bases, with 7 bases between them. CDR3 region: CASSLDGSSYNEQFF. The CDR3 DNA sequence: TGCGCCAGCAGCTTGGACGGGAGCTCCTACAATGAGCAGTTCTTC. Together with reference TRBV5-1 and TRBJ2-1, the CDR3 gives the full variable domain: KAGVTQTPRYLIKTRGQQVTLSCSPISGHRSVSWYQQTPGQGLQFLFEYFSETQRNKGNFPGRFSGRQFSNSRSEMNVSTLELGDSALYLCASSLDGSSYNEQFFGPGTRLTVL.

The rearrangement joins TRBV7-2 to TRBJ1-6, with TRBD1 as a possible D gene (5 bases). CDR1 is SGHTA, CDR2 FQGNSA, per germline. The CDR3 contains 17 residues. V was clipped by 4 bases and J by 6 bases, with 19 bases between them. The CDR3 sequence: CASSSMGGGAVNSPLHF. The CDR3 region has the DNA TGTGCCAGCAGCTCAATGGGGGGAGGAGCCGTTAATTCACCCCTCCACTTT.

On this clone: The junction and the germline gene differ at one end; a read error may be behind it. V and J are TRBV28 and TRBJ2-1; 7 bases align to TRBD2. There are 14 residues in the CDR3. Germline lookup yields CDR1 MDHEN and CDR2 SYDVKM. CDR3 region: CASSLLADYSEQFF. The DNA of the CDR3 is TGTGCCAGCAGTTTACTAGCGGACTACAGTGAGCAGTTCTTC. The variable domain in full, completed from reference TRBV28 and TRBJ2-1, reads DVKVTQSSRYLVKRTGEKVFLECVQDMDHENMFWYRQDPGLGLRLIYFSYDVKMKEKGDIPEGYSVSREKKERFSLILESASTNQTSMYLCASSLLADYSEQFFGPGTRLTVL.

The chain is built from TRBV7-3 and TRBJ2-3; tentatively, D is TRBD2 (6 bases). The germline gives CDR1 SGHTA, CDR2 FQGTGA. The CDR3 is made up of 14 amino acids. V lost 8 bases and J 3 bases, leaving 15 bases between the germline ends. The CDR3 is CASGAGGGTDTQYF. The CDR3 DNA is TGTGCCAGCGGAGCGGGTGGCGGGACAGATACGCAGTATTTT.

CDR3 in DNA: TGTGCCAGCAGTTACTCGTGGGGCCTCCCTGGACGGTCTGAAGCTTTCTTT. Its protein product is CASSYSWGLPGRSEAFF. The chain employs TRBV6-2 or TRBV6-3 and TRBJ1-1, with D perhaps TRBD1 (5 bases). Germline CDR1 and CDR2: MNHEY and SVGEGT. V lost 0 bases, J lost 6 bases, and 20 bases lay in between. The CDR3 contains 17 residues.

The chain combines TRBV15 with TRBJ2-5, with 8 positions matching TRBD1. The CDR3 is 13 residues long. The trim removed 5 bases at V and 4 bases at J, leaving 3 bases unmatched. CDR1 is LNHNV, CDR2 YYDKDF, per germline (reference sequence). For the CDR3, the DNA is TGTGCCACCAGCGCCCAGGGGGCAGAGACCCAGTACTTC. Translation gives CATSAQGAETQYF.

CDR3 DNA sequence: TGTGCCAGCAGGGGAGGATTAGGTATTAGTGAAGCTTTCTTT. It codes for CASRGGLGISEAFF. This chain links TRBV27 with TRBJ1-1; D call uncertain. V shed 6 bases and J shed 7 bases, with 18 bases lying between them. In germline, CDR1 is MNHEY, CDR2 SMNVEV (reference sequence). The CDR3 runs to 14 residues.

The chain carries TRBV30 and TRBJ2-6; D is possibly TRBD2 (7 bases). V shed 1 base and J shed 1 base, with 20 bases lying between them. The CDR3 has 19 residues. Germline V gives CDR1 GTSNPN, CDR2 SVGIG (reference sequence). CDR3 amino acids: CAWSARRGAGTSGANVLTF. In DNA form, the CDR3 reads TGTGCCTGGAGTGCCCGCCGGGGAGCGGGGACATCTGGGGCCAACGTCCTGACTTTC. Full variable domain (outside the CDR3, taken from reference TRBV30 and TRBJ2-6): SQTIHQWPATLVQPVGSPLSLECTVEGTSNPNLYWYRQAAGRGLQLLFYSVGIGQISSEVPQNLSASRPQDRQFILSSKKLLLSDSGFYLCAWSARRGAGTSGANVLTFGAGSRLTVL.

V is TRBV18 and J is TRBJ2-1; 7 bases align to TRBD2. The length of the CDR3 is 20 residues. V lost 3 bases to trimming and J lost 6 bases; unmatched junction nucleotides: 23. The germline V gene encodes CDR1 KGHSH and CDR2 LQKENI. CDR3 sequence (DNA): TGTGCCAGCTCACCCCTAGGGGCGTCCAGCGGGAACCTGGGGTCCAATGAGCAGTTCTTC. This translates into CASSPLGASSGNLGSNEQFF.

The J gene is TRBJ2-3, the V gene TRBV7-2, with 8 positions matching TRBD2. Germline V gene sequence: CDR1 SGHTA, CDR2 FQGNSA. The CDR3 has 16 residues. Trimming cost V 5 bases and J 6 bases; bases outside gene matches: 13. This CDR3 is CASSPGGRGVQDTQYF. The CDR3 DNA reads TGTGCCAGCAGCCCCGGAGGGCGGGGGGTTCAGGATACGCAGTATTTT. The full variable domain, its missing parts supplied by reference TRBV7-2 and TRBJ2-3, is GAGVSQSPSNKVTEKGKDVELRCDPISGHTALYWYRQSLGQGLEFLIYFQGNSAPDKSGLPSDRFSAERTGGSVSTLTIQRTQQEDSAVYLCASSPGGRGVQDTQYFGPGTRLTVL.

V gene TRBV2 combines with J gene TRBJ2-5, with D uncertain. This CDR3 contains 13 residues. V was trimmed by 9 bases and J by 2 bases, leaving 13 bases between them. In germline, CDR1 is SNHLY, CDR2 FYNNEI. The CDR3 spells CASSGLLQETQYF. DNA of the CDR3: TGTGCCAGTTCAGGCCTCTTACAAGAGACCCAGTACTTC.

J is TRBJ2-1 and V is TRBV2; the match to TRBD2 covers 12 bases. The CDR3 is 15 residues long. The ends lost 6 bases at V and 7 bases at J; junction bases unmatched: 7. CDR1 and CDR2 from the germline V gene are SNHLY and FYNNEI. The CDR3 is CASSWTSGIDNEQFF. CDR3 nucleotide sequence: TGTGCCAGCAGCTGGACTAGCGGGATCGATAATGAGCAGTTCTTC.

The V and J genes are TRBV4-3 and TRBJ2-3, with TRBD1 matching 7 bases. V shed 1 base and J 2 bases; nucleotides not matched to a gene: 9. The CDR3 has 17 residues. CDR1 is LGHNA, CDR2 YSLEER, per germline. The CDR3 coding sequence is TGCGCCAGCAGCCAAGGGCCCCGACAGGGACCCACAGATACGCAGTATTTT. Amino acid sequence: CASSQGPRQGPTDTQYF.

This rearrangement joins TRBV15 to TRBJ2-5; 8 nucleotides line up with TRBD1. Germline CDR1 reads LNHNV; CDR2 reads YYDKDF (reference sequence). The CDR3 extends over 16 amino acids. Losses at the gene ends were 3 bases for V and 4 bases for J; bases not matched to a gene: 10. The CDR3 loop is CATSRGHRGVPETQYF. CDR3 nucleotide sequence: TGTGCCACCAGCAGGGGCCACAGGGGGGTACCAGAGACCCAGTACTTC.

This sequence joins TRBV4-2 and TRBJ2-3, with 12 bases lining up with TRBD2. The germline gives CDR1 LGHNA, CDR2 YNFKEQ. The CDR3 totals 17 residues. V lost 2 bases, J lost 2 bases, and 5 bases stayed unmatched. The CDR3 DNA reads TGTGCCAGCAGCCAAATAGGACTAGCGGGGCACACAGATACGCAGTATTTT. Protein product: CASSQIGLAGHTDTQYF.

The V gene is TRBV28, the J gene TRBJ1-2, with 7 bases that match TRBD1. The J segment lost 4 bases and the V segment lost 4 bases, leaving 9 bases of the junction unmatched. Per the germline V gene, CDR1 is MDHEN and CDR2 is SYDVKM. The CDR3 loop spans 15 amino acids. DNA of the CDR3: TGTGCCAGCAGTTCTGGTACAGGGGCCGGCTATGGCTACACCTTC. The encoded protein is CASSSGTGAGYGYTF.

For the CDR3, the DNA is TGTGCCAGCAGCCCTCCCCGGCGGATCTCTGGGGCCAACGTCCTGACTTTC. This gives the protein CASSPPRRISGANVLTF. This chain uses TRBV7-2 with TRBJ2-6; D is uncertain. Germline V gene lookup returns CDR1 SGHTA and CDR2 FQGNSA. The CDR3 covers 17 residues. Trimming left V 5 bases short and J 0 bases short, with 14 bases between.

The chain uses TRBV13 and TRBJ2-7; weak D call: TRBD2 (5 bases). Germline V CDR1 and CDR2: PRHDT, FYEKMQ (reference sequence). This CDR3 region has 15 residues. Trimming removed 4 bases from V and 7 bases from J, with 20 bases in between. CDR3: CASSSPGTIREEQYF. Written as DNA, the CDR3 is TGTGCCAGCAGCTCCCCGGGAACCATACGTGAGGAGCAGTACTTC.

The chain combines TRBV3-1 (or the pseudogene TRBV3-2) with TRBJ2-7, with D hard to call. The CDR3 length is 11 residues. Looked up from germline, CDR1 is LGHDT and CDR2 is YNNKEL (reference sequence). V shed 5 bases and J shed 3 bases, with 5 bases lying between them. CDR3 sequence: CASSSIYEQYF. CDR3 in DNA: TGTGCCAGCAGCTCAATCTACGAGCAGTACTTC.

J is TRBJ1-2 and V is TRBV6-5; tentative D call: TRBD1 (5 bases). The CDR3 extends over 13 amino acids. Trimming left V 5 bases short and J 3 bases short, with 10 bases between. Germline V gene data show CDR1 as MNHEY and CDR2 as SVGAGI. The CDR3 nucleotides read TGTGCCAGCAGTCTAGGCAGGGACTATGGCTACACCTTC. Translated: CASSLGRDYGYTF.

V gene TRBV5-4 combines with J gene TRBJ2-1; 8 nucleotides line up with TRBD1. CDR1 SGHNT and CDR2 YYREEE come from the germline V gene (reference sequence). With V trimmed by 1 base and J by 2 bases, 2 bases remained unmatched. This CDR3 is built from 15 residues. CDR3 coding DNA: TGTGCCAGCAGCTTGAGACAGGGGACCTACAATGAGCAGTTCTTC. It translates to CASSLRQGTYNEQFF.

The CDR3 reads CASSADILYGYTF. CDR3 bases: TGTGCCAGCAGCGCGGACATTCTCTATGGCTACACCTTC. This sequence joins TRBV14 and TRBJ1-2; D possibly corresponds to TRBD1 (5 bases). Germline values: CDR1 SGHDN, CDR2 FVKESK. The CDR3 spans 13 residues. V lost 5 bases and J 4 bases, leaving 11 bases between the germline ends.

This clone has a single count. The CDR3: CASSLTRHEQFF. CDR3 bases: TGTGCCAGCAGCTTGACTAGGCATGAGCAGTTCTTC. The V gene is TRBV12-1, the J gene TRBJ2-1; the table gives TRBD2 as D, unverified against the DNA. TRBV12-1 is flagged as a pseudogene. CDR3 length equals 12 residues.

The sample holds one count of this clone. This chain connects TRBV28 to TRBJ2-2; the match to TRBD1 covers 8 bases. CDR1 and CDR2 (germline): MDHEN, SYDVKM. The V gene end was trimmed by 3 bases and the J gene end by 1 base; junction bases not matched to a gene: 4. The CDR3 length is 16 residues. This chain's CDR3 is CASSFTGQGNTGELFF. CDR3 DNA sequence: TGTGCCAGCAGTTTTACCGGACAGGGGAACACCGGGGAGCTGTTTTTT.